This entry is about one TCR beta chain. Its target is not known. The sample is drawn from a study of T cells after posttransplantation cyclophosphamide. Whole-study findings and limits: After PTCy, TRB diversity resembled that of CNI/methotrexate controls. TRB overlap between skin or GI tissue T cells and blood was limited.

This related bone marrow graft donor gave peripheral blood on the day of marrow donation. This table comes from immunoSEQ multiplex PCR, and its TCRdb copy is limited to in-frame clones, with some not included. The repertoire holds tens of thousands of clones, with 85% to 95% as singletons. The CDR3 is 12 residues long. Germline values: CDR1 MNHEY, CDR2 SVGAGI. The rearrangement uses TRBV6-5 and TRBJ1-3; the D gene is possibly TRBD1 (6 bases). The specimen was PBMCs. This clonotype was obtained from a woman between 50 and 59 years old in good health and a related stem cell transplant donor. CDR3 protein: CTTKGQGNTIYF. Here the CDR3 DNA reads TGTACGACTAAAGGACAGGGAAACACCATATATTTT.